The 30 T cell receptor beta chains below were found in one sample sequenced in a study of molecular identifiers for immune sequencing clone quantification. MiXCR was run by TCRdb on the PCR reads, yielding one entry per CDR3 protein. Of about 640,000 distinct CDR3 sequences listed, about 20% are singletons. The sequenced material came from naive CD8+ T cells from blood, with Jurkat cell RNA spiked in. The subset is: FACS-sorted CD8+CD4-CCR7+CD45RA+ naive T cells. The receptor set was obtained from a human donor in good health. Some libraries in this study had Jurkat cell RNA spiked in.

Many counts were recorded for this clonotype. J is TRBJ1-1 and V is TRBV6-2 or TRBV6-3; D not certain. This CDR3 spans 12 amino acids. Trimming stripped 5 bases from V and 0 bases from J, with 4 bases between. CDR1 is MNHEY, CDR2 SVGEGT, per germline. The CDR3, as DNA: TGTGCCAGCAGTACAATGAACACTGAAGCTTTCTTT. It is translated as CASSTMNTEAFF.

This clonotype showed up many times. The CDR3: CASSFLIDGGQRIDPDTQYF. CDR3 sequence (DNA): TGTGCCAGCAGTTTTCTGATCGACGGGGGTCAAAGAATTGATCCAGATACGCAGTATTTT. The chain employs TRBV12-3 or TRBV12-4 and TRBJ2-3, with TRBD2 as a possible D gene (6 bases). V dropped 3 bases and J dropped 4 bases, with 29 bases sitting between them. The CDR3 extends over 20 amino acids.

This clonotype was counted a few times. One junction end does not reproduce the germline sequence, and a read error may be involved. The rearrangement joins TRBV7-6 to TRBJ2-3; 9 bases align to TRBD2. CDR1 is SGHVS, CDR2 FNYEAQ, per germline. The CDR3 spans 16 residues. This CDR3 reads CASSILAGTSTDTQCF. For the CDR3, the DNA is TGTGCCAGCAGCATCCTAGCGGGGACTAGCACAGATACGCAGTGTTTT.

This clonotype was seen ten or more times. The chain couples TRBV7-6 to TRBJ2-7; weak D call: TRBD1 (6 bases). The CDR3 spans 16 residues. Between the trimmed V and J ends, which lost 5 bases and 0 bases, there was a span of 17 bases. Germline V gene sequence: CDR1 SGHVS, CDR2 FNYEAQ. CDR3: CASSLGQPLGSYEQYF. The CDR3 DNA reads TGTGCCAGCAGCCTCGGACAGCCCCTTGGCTCCTACGAGCAGTACTTC.

Notes on this clonotype: A much larger clone lies one base from this, so it may be a read error. V is TRBV24-1 and J is TRBJ2-7; possibly TRBD1 for D (6 bases). This CDR3 spans 13 amino acids. The V end lost 5 bases, the J end lost 5 bases, and 12 bases lay between the germline ends. Germline assignment: CDR1 KGHDR and CDR2 SFDVKD. The CDR3 sequence is CATSGIQGDEQYF. CDR3 nucleotide sequence: TGTGCCACCAGTGGTATACAGGGCGACGAGCAGTACTTC.

This clonotype showed up many times. The V call is TRBV5-1, the J call TRBJ1-5; TRBD1 aligns across 8 bases. Germline V CDR1 and CDR2: SGHRS, YFSETQ. CDR3 length: 15 amino acids. The ends lost 0 bases at V and 6 bases at J; junction bases unmatched: 5. Here the CDR3 reads CASSLGQGAGQPQHF. Written as DNA, the CDR3 is TGCGCCAGCAGCTTGGGGCAGGGGGCCGGTCAGCCCCAGCATTTT.

This sequence joins TRBV27 and TRBJ2-7; TRBD2 aligns across 7 bases. This CDR3 is built from 14 residues. Germline V CDR1 and CDR2: MNHEY, SMNVEV (reference sequence). Trimming cost V 6 bases and J 2 bases; bases outside gene matches: 7. CDR3 in amino acids: CASRYGGTPYEQYF. In DNA, the CDR3 is TGTGCCAGCAGGTACGGGGGGACCCCCTACGAGCAGTACTTC.

This clonotype was seen repeatedly, ten times or more. V and J are TRBV6-6 and TRBJ1-5; tentative D call: TRBD1 (5 bases). The CDR3 runs 14 residues. V gave up 8 bases and J gave up 7 bases, with 18 bases separating them. The germline gives CDR1 MNHNY, CDR2 SVGAGI (reference sequence). The CDR3 coding sequence is TGTGCCAGCCTTCCCAACAGGTGGGGCCAGCCCCAGCATTTT. Its protein product is CASLPNRWGQPQHF.

Only one count was recorded for this clonotype. This rearrangement joins TRBV20-1 to TRBJ2-7, with a tentative D call TRBD1 (6 bases). CDR1 is DFQATT, CDR2 SNEGSKA, per germline (reference sequence). This CDR3 is built from 15 residues. V was shortened by 3 bases and J by 4 bases, with 19 bases between the two germline ends. This chain's CDR3 is CSASGDTSILYEQYF. In DNA form, the CDR3 reads TGCAGTGCTAGTGGGGACACTTCAATCCTATACGAGCAGTACTTC.

Comment on this clonotype: A read error may be the cause here, since a much bigger clone is one base away. The chain links TRBV20-1 to TRBJ2-7, with D maybe TRBD1 (5 bases). This CDR3 spans 14 amino acids. CDR1 and CDR2 from the germline V gene are DFQATT and SNEGSKA (reference sequence). V lost 4 bases to trimming and J lost 7 bases, with 20 bases between them. As DNA, the CDR3 is TGCAGTGCTATTGGCCCGGACACGAGTAGTGAGCAGTACTTC. The encoded protein is CSAIGPDTSSEQYF.

This clonotype showed up many times. The chain has TRBV7-9 and TRBJ1-1; 8 bases line up with TRBD1. Germline V CDR1 and CDR2: SEHNR, FQNEAQ (reference sequence). There are 16 residues in the CDR3. Germline trimming cut 1 base from V and 1 base from J; bases unmatched to any gene: 5. CDR3 nucleotide sequence: TGTGCCAGCAGCTTAGGGGGGACAGGCCAGAACACTGAAGCTTTCTTT. As protein: CASSLGGTGQNTEAFF.

At least ten counts were recorded for this clonotype. The chain links TRBV4-3 to TRBJ2-3, with 9 bases lining up with TRBD1. The germline gives CDR1 LGHNA, CDR2 YSLEER. After removal of 4 bases from V and 7 bases from J, the junction contained 12 bases not matched to a gene. The CDR3 extends over 16 amino acids. CDR3 DNA sequence: TGCGCCAGCAGCCGGGAGGGACAGGGTATGGCAAATACGCAGTATTTT. It specifies CASSREGQGMANTQYF.

A note on this clonotype: Possible read error: a much larger clone is one base away. The chain uses TRBV7-9 and TRBJ1-4, with D maybe TRBD1 (5 bases). Trimming took 11 bases from V and 1 from J, leaving 11 bases between them. Germline V CDR1 and CDR2: SEHNR, FQNEAQ (reference sequence). CDR3 length: 13 amino acids. CDR3 DNA: TGTGCCGGCAAAGGGGAAACTAATGAAAAACTGTTTTTT. It specifies CAGKGETNEKLFF.

This chain joins TRBV19 and TRBJ1-5; 7 bases agree with TRBD1. The CDR3 length is 15 residues. Per germline, CDR1 LNHDA and CDR2 SQIVND (reference sequence). J was trimmed by 1 base and V by 6 bases; bases with no gene match: 6. The CDR3 sequence is CASRMTGRSNQPQHF. The CDR3 region has the DNA TGTGCCAGTAGGATGACAGGGAGGAGCAATCAGCCCCAGCATTTT.

Note on this clonotype: The CDR3 carries no conserved terminal phenylalanine or tryptophan, so it likely arises from a read error. The DNA is left out, because the CDR3 cannot be placed on it with certainty; the CDR3 is given as TCRdb lists it. The rearrangement links TRBV21-1 to TRBJ1-5; the D call in the table, TRBD1, was not verified against the DNA. TRBV21-1 is described as a pseudogene. The CDR3 is 16 amino acids long, termini counted. This CDR3 is CASSRGETGGDQPQHL.

As to this clonotype: A much bigger clone sits one base away, suggesting this may be a read error. The chain links TRBV4-3 to TRBJ2-7; 9 nucleotides line up with TRBD2. There are 18 residues in the CDR3. Germline V gene data show CDR1 as LGHNA and CDR2 as YSLEER. The CDR3 sequence is CASSQSPISGGPSYGQYF. CDR3 sequence (DNA): TGCGCCAGCAGCCAATCACCAATTAGCGGGGGTCCGTCCTACGGGCAGTACTTC.

The chain recombines TRBV30 with TRBJ2-2; D remains unclear. With 4 bases removed from V and 4 bases from J, the gap between germline ends came to 10 bases. Germline V gives CDR1 GTSNPN, CDR2 SVGIG (reference sequence). CDR3 size: 13 residues. The CDR3 is CAWKGLLTGELFF. CDR3 nucleotide sequence: TGTGCCTGGAAAGGGCTGCTCACCGGGGAGCTGTTTTTT.

This clonotype was counted many times. The J gene is TRBJ2-7, the V gene TRBV12-5, with D perhaps given as TRBD1 or TRBD2 (5 bases each). The CDR3 extends over 13 amino acids. Germline V gene data show CDR1 as LGHNT and CDR2 as FRNRAP. The germline V and J ends were trimmed by 9 bases and 3 bases, with 15 bases remaining between them. The CDR3: CASSAGALYEQYF. The CDR3 DNA reads as TGTGCTAGCTCAGCCGGGGCCCTCTACGAGCAGTACTTC.

For this clonotype: At one of its ends the junction is not consistent with the germline gene, which may arise from a read error. The rearrangement uses TRBV19 and TRBJ2-3; D may be TRBD1 or TRBD2 (5 bases each). Per germline, CDR1 LNHDA and CDR2 SQIVND (reference sequence). This CDR3 comprises 17 residues. In DNA, the CDR3 is TGTGCCAGTAGTCGGAGTGGTGAGGGGTCGGGCACAGGTACGCAGTATTTT. This sequence encodes CASSRSGEGSGTGTQYF. Based on the CDR3 plus reference TRBV19 and TRBJ2-3, the full variable domain is DGGITQSPKYLFRKEGQNVTLSCEQNLNHDAMYWYRQDPGQGLRLIYYSQIVNDFQKGDIAEGYSVSREKKESFPLTVTSAQKNPTAFYLCASSRSGEGSGTGTQYFGPGTRLTVL.

The J gene is TRBJ1-5, the V gene TRBV6-2 or TRBV6-3; possible D gene TRBD1, 5 bases. Trimming stripped 4 bases from V and 6 bases from J, with 13 bases between. The CDR3 loop spans 14 amino acids. Germline CDR1 and CDR2: MNHEY and SVGEGT. CDR3 coding DNA: TGTGCCAGCAGTTCCGTGGGGGATACTCAGCCCCAGCATTTT. Translating it yields CASSSVGDTQPQHF.

A note on this clonotype: It may be a read error: a sequence one base away is much more abundant. The rearrangement uses TRBV4-1 and TRBJ2-7; D remains unclear. Germline V gives CDR1 MGHRA, CDR2 YSYEKL. This CDR3 is built from 14 residues. CDR3 in amino acids: CASSPRAASCEQYF. In DNA form, the CDR3 reads TGCGCCAGCAGCCCAAGGGCGGCCTCCTGCGAGCAGTACTTC.

In the case of this clonotype: This clone may be a read error of a much larger clone one base away. J is TRBJ2-1 and V is TRBV20-1; perhaps TRBD2 as D (6 bases). Germline CDR1 DFQATT, CDR2 SNEGSKA (reference sequence). This CDR3 comprises 14 residues. V was trimmed by 1 base and J by 15 bases, leaving 22 bases between them. The CDR3 coding sequence is TGCAGTGCTAGAGCCCCTAGAGGGAGGTTCCCCTGGTTCTTC. The encoded protein is CSARAPRGRFPWFF.

This clonotype was recorded at least ten times. The rearrangement uses TRBV20-1 and TRBJ1-6; TRBD1 is a possible D gene (5 bases). Germline V gene lookup returns CDR1 DFQATT and CDR2 SNEGSKA (reference sequence). The CDR3 sequence is 15 residues long. CDR3 amino acids: CSPHRTDYYNSPLHF. The CDR3 DNA follows: TGCAGCCCTCACAGGACTGATTATTATAATTCACCCCTCCACTTT.

Turning to this clonotype: A read error is likely, as this CDR3 ends without the conserved phenylalanine or tryptophan. The chain joins TRBV6-5 to TRBJ1-1, with D possibly TRBD1 on 5 matching bases. Trimming left V 4 bases short and J 8 bases short, with 14 bases between. The germline gives CDR1 MNHEY, CDR2 SVGAGI. CDR3 length equals 13 residues. The CDR3 reads CASSSYPGWEAFL. In nucleotides, the CDR3 is TGTGCCAGCAGTTCCTACCCAGGGTGGGAAGCTTTCCTT.

This clonotype was observed a few times. V and J are TRBV7-9 and TRBJ2-7, with 7 bases matching TRBD1. CDR1 is SEHNR, CDR2 FQNEAQ, per germline (reference sequence). Losses at the gene ends were 2 bases for V and 8 bases for J; bases not matched to a gene: 6. This CDR3 has 13 amino acids. The DNA of the CDR3 is TGTGCCAGCAGCTTACGGGGACAGATTCAGCAGTACTTC. Amino acid sequence: CASSLRGQIQQYF.

The table lists this clonotype with many counts. V is TRBV20-1 and J is TRBJ2-7; D assignment may be TRBD1 or TRBD2 (5 bases each). The germline V gene encodes CDR1 DFQATT and CDR2 SNEGSKA (reference sequence). Trimming stripped 5 bases from V and 0 bases from J, with 14 bases between. The CDR3 is 14 amino acids. The CDR3 DNA sequence: TGCAGTGCTCCCCGGGGCGGAAGCTCCTACGAGCAGTACTTC. It is translated as CSAPRGGSSYEQYF.

This clonotype was seen at least ten times. This chain links TRBV5-4 with TRBJ1-1; TRBD1 might be the D (6 bases). V lost 4 bases to trimming and J lost 0 bases, with 16 bases between them. Germline V gene lookup returns CDR1 SGHNT and CDR2 YYREEE (reference sequence). The CDR3 runs to 16 residues. CDR3 in DNA: TGTGCCAGCAGCATCAGGGGTGGGGGACTGAACACTGAAGCTTTCTTT. Translation gives CASSIRGGGLNTEAFF.

This clonotype has at least ten counts. CDR3 sequence reads: CAWSVVDWETQYF. CDR3 nucleotides: TGTGCCTGGAGTGTCGTAGACTGGGAGACCCAGTACTTC. The chain recombines TRBV30 with TRBJ2-5; D is unclear. Germline V CDR1 and CDR2: GTSNPN, SVGIG (reference sequence). V was shortened by 0 bases and J by 5 bases, with 10 bases between the two germline ends. The CDR3 runs to 13 residues.

With regard to this clonotype: A read error is possible here, since a much larger clone lies one base away. The chain carries TRBV5-6 and TRBJ1-1, with 7 bases identical to TRBD1. Germline V CDR1 and CDR2: SGHDT, YYEEEE. This CDR3 comprises 15 residues. The CDR3, as DNA: TGTGCCAGCAGCTTGGCCGGGGGAGGGGGCACTGTAGCTTTCTTT. Residues: CASSLAGGGGTVAFF. The full variable domain, in which reference TRBV5-6 and TRBJ1-1 provide the parts outside the CDR3, is DAGVTQSPTHLIKTRGQQVTLRCSPKSGHDTVSWYQQALGQGPQFIFQYYEEEERQRGNFPDRFSGHQFPNYSSELNVNALLLGDSALYLCASSLAGGGGTVAFFGQGTRLTVV.

This clonotype has a count of ten or more. The chain recombines TRBV4-3 with TRBJ1-5, with unresolved D. Germline CDR1 and CDR2: LGHNA and YSLEER. The ends were cut back, 0 bases at V and 4 bases at J, with 10 bases in the middle. There are 15 residues in the CDR3. Here the CDR3 DNA reads TGCGCCAGCAGCCAAGAGTGGCGGGGTAATCAGCCCCAGCATTTT. Translation gives CASSQEWRGNQPQHF.